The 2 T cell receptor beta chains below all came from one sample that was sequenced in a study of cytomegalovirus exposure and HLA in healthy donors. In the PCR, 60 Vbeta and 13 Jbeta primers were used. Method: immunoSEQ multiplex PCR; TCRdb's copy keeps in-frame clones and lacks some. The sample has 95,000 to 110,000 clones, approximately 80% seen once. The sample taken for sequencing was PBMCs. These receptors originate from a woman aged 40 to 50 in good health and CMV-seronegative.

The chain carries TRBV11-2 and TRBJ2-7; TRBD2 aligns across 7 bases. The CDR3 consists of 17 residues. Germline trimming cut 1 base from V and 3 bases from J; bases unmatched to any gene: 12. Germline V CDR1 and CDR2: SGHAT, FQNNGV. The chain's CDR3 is CASSLAGGSGSSYEQYF. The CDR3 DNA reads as TGTGCCAGCAGCTTAGCCGGAGGTAGCGGGTCTAGCTACGAGCAGTACTTC. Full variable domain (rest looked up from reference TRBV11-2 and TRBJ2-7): EAGVAQSPRYKIIEKRQSVAFWCNPISGHATLYWYQQILGQGPKLLIQFQNNGVVDDSQLPKDRFSAERLKGVDSTLKIQPAKLEDSAVYLCASSLAGGSGSSYEQYFGPGTRLTVT.

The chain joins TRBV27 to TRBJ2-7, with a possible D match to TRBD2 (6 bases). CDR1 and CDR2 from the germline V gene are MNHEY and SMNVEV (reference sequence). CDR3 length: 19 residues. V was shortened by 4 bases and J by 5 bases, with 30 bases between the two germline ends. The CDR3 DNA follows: TGTGCCAGCAGTTCCGGGGGAAGTGCAGGGCTGGGTCTTCAAGACGAGCAGTACTTC. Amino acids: CASSSGGSAGLGLQDEQYF.